One and the same sample provided the 25 T cell receptor beta chains below, sequenced in a study of a mutant IDH1 vaccine in newly diagnosed glioma. Sequencing used immunoSEQ multiplex PCR; TCRdb keeps in-frame clones, though not all of them. This sample has tens of thousands of clones, with 84% found just once. The sample's time point: week 11, during vaccination. The content of each vaccine dose was 300 ug of mutant IDH1 20-mer peptide, and topical imiquimod accompanied it. No antigen has been assigned to these receptors. The sample was PBMCs, taken from a glioma patient whose treatment included an IDH1 peptide vaccine. These receptors were obtained from a man aged 30 to 45 with glioma.

Only a few counts were recorded for this clone. The rearrangement joins TRBV18 to TRBJ1-5; D is ambiguous. CDR1 and CDR2 from the germline V gene are KGHSH and LQKENI. V was trimmed by 4 bases and J by 0 bases, leaving 7 bases between them. The CDR3 runs to 14 residues. The CDR3 loop reads CASSRDYSNQPQHF. The CDR3 coding sequence is TGTGCCAGCTCACGGGATTATAGCAATCAGCCCCAGCATTTT.

The rearrangement uses TRBV5-1 and TRBJ2-5; D is possibly TRBD2 (6 bases). The CDR3 consists of 14 residues. Deletions cut 7 bases from V and 4 bases from J, with 17 bases between. Germline CDR1 SGHRS, CDR2 YFSETQ. The CDR3 nucleotides read TGCGCCAGCTCCGGGACTCAGGTGGGAGAGACCCAGTACTTC. It is translated as CASSGTQVGETQYF.

The chain couples TRBV6-5 to TRBJ1-6, with 8 bases identical to TRBD1. V trimming: 0 bases; J trimming: 8 bases; junction bases outside the gene matches: 3. This CDR3 region has 15 residues. Germline V gene sequence: CDR1 MNHEY, CDR2 SVGAGI. CDR3 sequence reads: CASSYSGQGDSPLHF. For the CDR3, the DNA is TGTGCCAGCAGTTACTCTGGACAGGGCGATTCACCCCTCCACTTT.

V usage is TRBV7-2 and J usage is TRBJ2-3; the match to TRBD2 covers 9 bases. This CDR3 contains 19 residues. V gave up 1 base and J gave up 4 bases; unmatched junction bases: 15. Germline loops: CDR1 SGHTA, CDR2 FQGNSA. CDR3 in amino acids: CASSLGRGGRAGGADTQYF. CDR3 sequence (DNA): TGTGCCAGCAGCTTAGGACGCGGCGGGAGGGCCGGAGGCGCAGATACGCAGTATTTT.

The rearrangement joins TRBV9 to TRBJ2-7, with 9 bases lining up with TRBD1. CDR3 length: 15 residues. Germline CDR1 is SGDLS and CDR2 is YYNGEE. With 0 bases clipped from V and 5 bases from J, the junction kept 6 bases outside the gene matches. The CDR3 region is CASSVAGTGINEQYF. In nucleotides, the CDR3 is TGTGCCAGCAGCGTAGCTGGGACAGGGATAAACGAGCAGTACTTC.

The chain recombines TRBV7-9 with TRBJ2-1, with TRBD2 identical over 7 bases. This CDR3 is built from 15 residues. Germline-derived CDR1 and CDR2 are SEHNR and FQNEAQ (reference sequence). With 1 base clipped from V and 8 bases from J, the junction kept 8 bases outside the gene matches. CDR3 sequence: CASSLEGGAGDEQFF. CDR3 nucleotides: TGTGCCAGCAGCTTAGAGGGAGGGGCGGGGGATGAGCAGTTCTTC. Complete variable domain (other parts from reference TRBV7-9 and TRBJ2-1): DTGVSQNPRHKITKRGQNVTFRCDPISEHNRLYWYRQTLGQGPEFLTYFQNEAQLEKSRLLSDRFSAERPKGSFSTLEIQRTEQGDSAMYLCASSLEGGAGDEQFFGPGTRLTVL.

The chain recombines TRBV6-6 with TRBJ1-2; D call uncertain. The CDR3 sequence is 14 residues long. Germline V gene lookup returns CDR1 MNHNY and CDR2 SVGAGI (reference sequence). The ends were cut back, 5 bases at V and 3 bases at J, with 13 bases in the middle. CDR3 loop: CASSDLNTDYGYTF. Written as DNA, the CDR3 is TGTGCCAGCAGTGACCTAAACACGGACTATGGCTACACCTTC.

V and J are TRBV15 and TRBJ1-1; D not resolved. The germline V gene encodes CDR1 LNHNV and CDR2 YYDKDF (reference sequence). Trimming stripped 0 bases from V and 2 bases from J, with 10 bases between. The CDR3 covers 15 residues. The DNA for the CDR3 is TGTGCCACCAGCAGAGATGGATACCCTAACACTGAAGCTTTCTTT. Translating gives CATSRDGYPNTEAFF.

The V gene is TRBV6-5, the J gene TRBJ1-1, with D possibly being TRBD1 (5 bases). Germline V CDR1 and CDR2: MNHEY, SVGAGI. The CDR3 extends over 11 amino acids. Between the trimmed V and J ends, which lost 6 bases and 6 bases, there was a span of 8 bases. Here the CDR3 DNA reads TGTGCCAGCAGCCGGGGCCCTGAAGCTTTCTTT. It is translated as CASSRGPEAFF.

V usage is TRBV18 and J usage is TRBJ1-1, with 10 nucleotides matching TRBD1. This CDR3 contains 15 residues. J gave up 5 bases and V 5 bases, and 8 bases lay outside the gene matches. From germline, CDR1 is KGHSH and CDR2 LQKENI. This CDR3 reads CASSWDRGMRTEAFF. CDR3 DNA sequence: TGTGCCAGCTCATGGGACAGGGGAATGAGAACTGAAGCTTTCTTT. Drawing the rest from reference TRBV18 and TRBJ1-1, the complete variable domain is NAGVMQNPRHLVRRRGQEARLRCSPMKGHSHVYWYRQLPEEGLKFMVYLQKENIIDESGMPKERFSAEFPKEGPSILRIQQVVRGDSAAYFCASSWDRGMRTEAFFGQGTRLTVV.

The gene calls are TRBV5-4 and TRBJ2-3, with no clear D. The CDR3 has 12 amino acids. Trimming stripped 4 bases from V and 2 bases from J, with 5 bases between. The germline CDR1 and CDR2 sequences are SGHNT and YYREEE (reference sequence). The CDR3 protein is CASSLHTDTQYF. CDR3 DNA: TGTGCCAGCAGCCTTCACACAGATACGCAGTATTTT.

This clone was detected only a few times. The chain carries TRBV7-9 and TRBJ2-3; tentative D call: TRBD2 (7 bases). This CDR3 region has 16 residues. Germline V lookup: CDR1 SEHNR, CDR2 FQNEAQ (reference sequence). Trimming took 5 bases from V and 5 from J, leaving 20 bases between them. This CDR3 reads CASSPLWGGLEDTQYF. In DNA, the CDR3 is TGTGCCAGCAGCCCCTTGTGGGGGGGGCTAGAAGATACGCAGTATTTT. Filled out from reference TRBV7-9 and TRBJ2-3, the complete variable domain reads DTGVSQNPRHKITKRGQNVTFRCDPISEHNRLYWYRQTLGQGPEFLTYFQNEAQLEKSRLLSDRFSAERPKGSFSTLEIQRTEQGDSAMYLCASSPLWGGLEDTQYFGPGTRLTVL.

The V and J genes are TRBV5-4 and TRBJ1-2, with 9 positions matching TRBD1. This CDR3 has 14 amino acids. The germline CDR1 and CDR2 sequences are SGHNT and YYREEE (reference sequence). Germline trimming cut 4 bases from V and 8 bases from J; bases unmatched to any gene: 9. Written as DNA, the CDR3 is TGTGCCAGCAGCCCGGACAGGGGCATTGGGGGCTACACCTTC. Translated: CASSPDRGIGGYTF. Together with reference TRBV5-4 and TRBJ1-2, the CDR3 gives the full variable domain: ETGVTQSPTHLIKTRGQQVTLRCSSQSGHNTVSWYQQALGQGPQFIFQYYREEENGRGNFPPRFSGLQFPNYSSELNVNALELDDSALYLCASSPDRGIGGYTFGSGTRLTVV.

This rearrangement joins TRBV5-6 to TRBJ1-5; TRBD1 matches 10 bases. Germline lookup yields CDR1 SGHDT and CDR2 YYEEEE. The trim removed 4 bases at V and 7 bases at J, leaving 2 bases unmatched. The CDR3 is 13 amino acids. CDR3 residues: CASSKDRGQPQHF. The CDR3, as DNA: TGTGCCAGCAGCAAGGACAGGGGGCAGCCCCAGCATTTT.

The genes are TRBV6-5 and TRBJ1-1; D is unresolved. CDR1 MNHEY and CDR2 SVGAGI come from the germline V gene. The CDR3 spans 12 residues. V lost 0 bases and J lost 6, with 5 bases in between. The CDR3 spells CASSYSWAEAFF. The CDR3 coding sequence is TGTGCCAGCAGTTACTCGTGGGCTGAAGCTTTCTTT.

The V call is TRBV19, the J call TRBJ1-5; 8 positions match TRBD1. CDR3 length equals 16 residues. J was trimmed by 6 bases and V by 7 bases; bases with no gene match: 14. CDR1 is LNHDA, CDR2 SQIVND, per germline (reference sequence). CDR3 DNA sequence: TGTGCCAGTACCGGACAGGGTCGGGGAAGTAGTCAGCCCCAGCATTTT. It translates to CASTGQGRGSSQPQHF.

The chain has TRBV6-1 and TRBJ2-2; no clear D gene. Germline CDR1 MNHNS, CDR2 SASEGT. CDR3 size: 13 residues. The V gene lost 3 bases and the J gene lost 4 bases, with 6 bases spanning the gap. CDR3 loop: CASSDHSTGELFF. CDR3 sequence (DNA): TGTGCCAGCAGTGACCACAGCACCGGGGAGCTGTTTTTT.

This chain connects TRBV9 to TRBJ2-1, with 7 nucleotides matching TRBD2. The germline CDR1 and CDR2 sequences are SGDLS and YYNGEE. This CDR3 spans 16 amino acids. Trimming took 1 base from V and 1 from J; bases not matched to a gene: 5. CDR3 sequence (DNA): TGTGCCAGCAGCGTACCGAGCGGGATATCCTACAATGAGCAGTTCTTC. Translation gives CASSVPSGISYNEQFF.

V usage is TRBV7-9 and J usage is TRBJ1-4, with unresolved D. CDR1 is SEHNR and CDR2 is FQNEAQ in the germline V gene (reference sequence). V dropped 1 base and J dropped 7 bases, with 7 bases sitting between them. The CDR3 is 13 residues long. DNA for the CDR3: TGTGCCAGCAGCTTAGGGTCTCCTGAAAAACTGTTTTTT. It translates to CASSLGSPEKLFF. The whole variable domain, filled in from reference TRBV7-9 and TRBJ1-4, reads DTGVSQNPRHKITKRGQNVTFRCDPISEHNRLYWYRQTLGQGPEFLTYFQNEAQLEKSRLLSDRFSAERPKGSFSTLEIQRTEQGDSAMYLCASSLGSPEKLFFGSGTQLSVL.

V is TRBV29-1 and J is TRBJ1-5; D unclear. This CDR3 contains 14 residues. In germline, CDR1 is SQVTM, CDR2 ANQGSEA. V lost 4 bases to trimming and J lost 0 bases, with 10 bases between them. The CDR3 nucleotides read TGCAGCGTTGCGGAGGGCCTTAGCAATCAGCCCCAGCATTTT. This encodes CSVAEGLSNQPQHF.

This clone showed up just a few times. The chain employs TRBV4-1 and TRBJ1-5; no clear D. The V and J ends lost 0 bases and 0 bases respectively, with 6 bases between them. There are 15 residues in the CDR3. Germline lookup yields CDR1 MGHRA and CDR2 YSYEKL. The CDR3 loop is CASSQDARSNQPQHF. CDR3 DNA: TGCGCCAGCAGCCAAGACGCACGTAGCAATCAGCCCCAGCATTTT.

This chain uses TRBV14 with TRBJ2-3; TRBD2 might be the D (5 bases). The CDR3 runs to 14 residues. Between the trimmed V and J ends, which lost 3 bases and 7 bases, there was a span of 14 bases. Germline-derived CDR1 and CDR2 are SGHDN and FVKESK. The CDR3 sequence: CASSQTGLVNTQYF. DNA for the CDR3: TGTGCCAGCAGCCAGACTGGACTTGTGAATACGCAGTATTTT.

DNA for the CDR3: TGTGCCAGCAGCTACGGGGGACTGAACACTGAAGCTTTCTTT. Protein product: CASSYGGLNTEAFF. This chain connects TRBV7-2 to TRBJ1-1, with D possibly being TRBD1 (5 bases). The germline V and J ends were trimmed by 4 bases and 0 bases, with 9 bases remaining between them. Looked up from germline, CDR1 is SGHTA and CDR2 is FQGNSA. This CDR3 region has 14 residues.

This clone was counted a single time. CDR3 in amino acids: CASSYGLSYEQYF. The CDR3 DNA reads TGTGCCAGCAGTTACGGGCTTTCCTACGAGCAGTACTTC. The chain recombines TRBV6-6 with TRBJ2-7, with D unclear. Germline V CDR1 and CDR2: MNHNY, SVGAGI (reference sequence). The CDR3 extends over 13 amino acids. V shed 2 bases and J shed 1 base, with 6 bases lying between them.

The chain recombines TRBV27 with TRBJ2-7; tentative D call: TRBD1 (5 bases). The CDR3 spans 12 residues. Trimming left V 5 bases short and J 3 bases short, with 8 bases between. Germline V CDR1 and CDR2: MNHEY, SMNVEV (reference sequence). The DNA of the CDR3 is TGTGCCAGCAGTCCTGGACACTACGAGCAGTACTTC. This sequence encodes CASSPGHYEQYF.